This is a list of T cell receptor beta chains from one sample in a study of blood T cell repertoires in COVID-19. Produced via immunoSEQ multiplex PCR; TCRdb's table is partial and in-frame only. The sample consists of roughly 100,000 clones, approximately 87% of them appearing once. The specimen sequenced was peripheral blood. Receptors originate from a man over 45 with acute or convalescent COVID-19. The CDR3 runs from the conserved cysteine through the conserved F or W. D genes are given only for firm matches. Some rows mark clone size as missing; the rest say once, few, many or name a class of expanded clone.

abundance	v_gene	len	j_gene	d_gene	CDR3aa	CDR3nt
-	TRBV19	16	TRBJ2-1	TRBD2	CASSLTSGLAGNEQFF	TGTGCCAGTAGTCTCACCTCGGGACTAGCGGGCAATGAGCAGTTCTTC
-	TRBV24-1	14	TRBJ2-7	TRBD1	CATSAQDRDYEQYF	TGTGCCACCAGTGCCCAGGACAGGGACTACGAGCAGTACTTC
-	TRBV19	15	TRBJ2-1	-	CASSTYYPSGNEQFF	TGTGCCAGTAGCACTTACTACCCGTCCGGTAATGAGCAGTTCTTC
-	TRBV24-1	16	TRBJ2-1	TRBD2	CATSDLGLAGVNEQFF	TGTGCCACCAGTGATTTGGGGCTAGCGGGAGTCAATGAGCAGTTCTTC
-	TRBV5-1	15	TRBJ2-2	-	CASSTGTANTGELFF	TGCGCCAGCAGCACCGGGACTGCGAACACCGGGGAGCTGTTTTTT
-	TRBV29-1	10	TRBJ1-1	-	CSVGGRSRIF	TGCAGCGTTGGGGGCAGGAGTCGTATCTTT
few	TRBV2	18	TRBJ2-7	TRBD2	CASSERRGRLAGAYEQYF	TGTGCCAGCAGTGAAAGGAGGGGGCGGTTAGCGGGAGCCTACGAGCAGTACTTC
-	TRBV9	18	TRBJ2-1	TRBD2	CASSAGWLGLAGLNEQFF	TGTGCCAGCAGCGCAGGATGGCTAGGGCTAGCGGGACTCAATGAGCAGTTCTTC
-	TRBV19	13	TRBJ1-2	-	CASSLEGWYGYTF	TGTGCCAGTAGCTTGGAGGGCTGGTATGGCTACACCTTC
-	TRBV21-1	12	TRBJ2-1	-	CARDRGTNEQFF	TGTGCCAGGGACAGGGGGACCAATGAGCAGTTCTTC
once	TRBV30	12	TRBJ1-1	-	CAWSSGGTEAFF	TGTGCCTGGAGTTCGGGGGGCACTGAAGCTTTCTTT
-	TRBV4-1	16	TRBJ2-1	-	CASSPRTGWTYNEQFF	TGCGCCAGCAGCCCCCGTACAGGGTGGACCTACAATGAGCAGTTCTTC
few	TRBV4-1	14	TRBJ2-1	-	CASSQGPAGNEQFF	TGCGCCAGCAGCCAAGGCCCGGCGGGAAATGAGCAGTTCTTC
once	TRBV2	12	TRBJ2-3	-	CASRRGTDTQYF	TGTGCCAGCAGGAGGGGCACAGATACGCAGTATTTT
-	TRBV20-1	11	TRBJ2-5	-	CSAWDTPYQYF	TGCAGTGCCTGGGACACTCCGTACCAGTACTTC
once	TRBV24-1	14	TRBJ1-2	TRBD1	CATSDRTGGVGYTF	TGTGCCACCAGTGACCGGACAGGGGGTGTCGGCTACACCTTC
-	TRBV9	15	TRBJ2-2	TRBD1	CASSISDRGTGELFF	TGTGCCAGCAGCATCTCCGACAGGGGAACCGGGGAGCTGTTTTTT
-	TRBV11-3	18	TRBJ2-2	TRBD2	CASSSAFGLAGAVGELFF	TGTGCCAGCAGCTCAGCGTTTGGGTTAGCGGGAGCAGTCGGGGAGCTGTTTTTT
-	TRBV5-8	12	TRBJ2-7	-	CASRQASYEQYF	TGTGCCAGTAGACAGGCCAGCTACGAGCAGTACTTC
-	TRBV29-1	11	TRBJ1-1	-	CSAIRDTEAFF	TGCAGCGCCATCAGGGACACTGAAGCTTTCTTT
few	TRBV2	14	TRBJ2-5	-	CASTTDRTQETQYF	TGTGCCAGTACTACAGACAGGACACAGGAGACCCAGTACTTC
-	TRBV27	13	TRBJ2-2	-	CASRSTNTGELFF	TGTGCCAGCAGGAGCACGAACACCGGGGAGCTGTTTTTT
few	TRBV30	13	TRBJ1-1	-	CAWDRSQNTEAFF	TGTGCCTGGGACAGATCTCAGAACACTGAAGCTTTCTTT
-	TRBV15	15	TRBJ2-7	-	CATSLDLQGAYEQYF	TGTGCCACCAGCCTAGACCTACAGGGCGCCTACGAGCAGTACTTC
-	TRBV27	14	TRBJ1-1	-	CASNLRAGVTEAFF	TGTGCCAGCAATCTTCGGGCGGGGGTTACTGAAGCTTTCTTT
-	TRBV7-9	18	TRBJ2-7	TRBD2	CASSGPGLAGGPGYEQYF	TGTGCCAGCAGTGGTCCGGGACTAGCGGGAGGGCCGGGGTACGAGCAGTACTTC
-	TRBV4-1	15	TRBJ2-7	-	CASSPSGPVPYEQYF	TGCGCCAGCAGCCCGAGTGGTCCGGTTCCGTACGAGCAGTACTTC
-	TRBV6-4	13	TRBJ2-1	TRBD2	CASSDPSGSRKFF	TGTGCCAGCAGTGACCCTAGCGGGAGCAGAAAGTTCTTC
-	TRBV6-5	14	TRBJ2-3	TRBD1	CASSIGTGTDTQYF	TGTGCCAGCAGTATCGGGACAGGGACAGATACGCAGTATTTT
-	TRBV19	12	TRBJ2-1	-	CASSAFNNEQFF	TGTGCCAGTAGTGCGTTTAACAATGAGCAGTTCTTC
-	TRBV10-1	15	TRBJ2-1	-	CASSQWAGNSNEQFF	TGCGCCAGCAGCCAGTGGGCAGGGAATAGTAATGAGCAGTTCTTC
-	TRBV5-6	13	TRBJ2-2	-	CASSPRNTGELFF	TGTGCCAGCAGCCCCCGGAACACCGGGGAGCTGTTTTTT
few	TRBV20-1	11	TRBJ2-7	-	CSVGGPYEQYF	TGCAGTGTAGGGGGACCCTACGAGCAGTACTTC
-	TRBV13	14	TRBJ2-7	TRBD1	CASSWRQGPNEQYF	TGTGCCAGCAGCTGGAGACAGGGTCCCAACGAGCAGTACTTC
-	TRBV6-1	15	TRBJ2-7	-	CASSESDGSSYEQYF	TGTGCCAGCAGTGAATCGGACGGGAGCTCCTACGAGCAGTACTTC
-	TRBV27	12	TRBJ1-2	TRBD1	CASSSQGAGYTF	TGTGCCAGCAGTTCCCAGGGGGCGGGCTACACCTTC
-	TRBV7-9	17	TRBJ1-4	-	CASSLEGYGGGGEKLFF	TGTGCCAGCAGCTTAGAAGGTTATGGGGGCGGAGGTGAAAAACTGTTTTTT
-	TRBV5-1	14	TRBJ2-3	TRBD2	CASNDRGGTDTQYF	TGCGCCAGCAATGATCGGGGGGGCACAGATACGCAGTATTTT
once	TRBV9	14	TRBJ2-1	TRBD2	CASSPLAVQTEQFF	TGTGCCAGCAGCCCTCTAGCGGTTCAGACTGAGCAGTTCTTC
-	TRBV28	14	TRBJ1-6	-	CASSLMRGNSPLHF	TGTGCCAGCAGTTTGATGAGAGGAAATTCACCCCTCCACTTT
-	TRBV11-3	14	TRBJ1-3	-	CASKGGPSGNTIYF	TGTGCCAGCAAAGGTGGGCCCTCTGGAAACACCATATATTTT
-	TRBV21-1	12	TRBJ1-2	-	CASTEGALGYTF	TGTGCCAGCACGGAAGGGGCACTCGGCTACACCTTC
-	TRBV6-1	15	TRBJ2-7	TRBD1	CASSEGQGAVYEQYF	TGTGCCAGCAGTGAAGGGCAGGGGGCCGTCTACGAGCAGTACTTC
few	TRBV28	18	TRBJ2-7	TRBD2	CASSLTSGRAFTGYEQYF	TGTGCCAGCAGTTTAACTAGCGGGAGGGCCTTCACCGGGTACGAGCAGTACTTC
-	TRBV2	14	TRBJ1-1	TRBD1	CASKGQGLNTEAFF	TGTGCCAGCAAGGGACAGGGCCTGAACACTGAAGCTTTCTTT
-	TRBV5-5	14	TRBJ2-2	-	CASSSRTGPGELFF	TGTGCCAGCAGCTCCCGAACAGGGCCCGGGGAGCTGTTTTTT
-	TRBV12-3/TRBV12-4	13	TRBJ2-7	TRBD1	CASSRTGGDEQYF	TGTGCCAGCAGTCGGACAGGTGGAGACGAGCAGTACTTC
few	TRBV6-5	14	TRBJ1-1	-	CASTPGGLYTEAFF	TGTGCCAGCACCCCGGGGGGGCTGTACACTGAAGCTTTCTTT
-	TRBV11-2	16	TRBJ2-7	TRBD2	CASSLVLAGGPNEQYF	TGTGCCAGCAGCTTAGTACTAGCGGGAGGGCCCAACGAGCAGTACTTC
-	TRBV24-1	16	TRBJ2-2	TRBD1	CATGDRGKENTGELFF	TGTGCCACCGGGGACAGGGGGAAGGAGAACACCGGGGAGCTGTTTTTT
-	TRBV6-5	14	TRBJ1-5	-	CASKGAYSNQPQHF	TGTGCCAGCAAAGGGGCTTATAGCAATCAGCCCCAGCATTTT
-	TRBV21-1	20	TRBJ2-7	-	CASSAYDGQGPQDLFYEQYF	TGTGCCAGCAGCGCCTACGATGGACAGGGGCCACAGGACTTATTCTACGAGCAGTACTTC